This T cell receptor (beta chain) was sequenced during a study of blood T cell repertoires in COVID-19. V dropped 1 base and J dropped 3; count of bases not matched to a gene: 14. From germline, CDR1 is SGHTA and CDR2 FQGTGA. The CDR3 sequence is 19 residues long. Original analysis: Amplification from reference gene primers served as the basis for estimated nucleated cell counts. The method was immunoSEQ multiplex PCR; TCRdb's version includes in-frame clones alone and lacks a portion of them. For V, J and clone size, that table is used; D and trimming come from the DNA. The data contain 220,000 or so clones, 86% of them seen just once; the ten biggest clones take up about a tenth.

This sequence was found in a woman aged 45-65 years with COVID-19, enrolled during active disease. The material sequenced was peripheral blood. The chain couples TRBV7-3 to TRBJ2-3; 9 bases align to TRBD2. The CDR3: CASSLRAAGSGGWTDTQYF. CDR3 DNA sequence: TGTGCCAGCAGCTTAAGGGCTGCTGGTAGCGGGGGTTGGACAGATACGCAGTATTTT.